The T cell receptor beta chain under discussion was sequenced for a study of Graves' ophthalmopathy and Graves' hyperthyroidism. General observations from the study: Distinction of ophthalmopathy from stable hyperthyroidism by a 13-signature model reached approximately 90% sensitivity and just under 84% specificity. The majority of expanded thyroid clonotypes above 0.001 frequency also occurred in blood.

The CDR3 runs 14 residues. Germline CDR1 reads SGHTA; CDR2 reads FQGNSA. V was clipped by 5 bases and J by 5 bases, with 15 bases between them. RNA transcripts yielded amplified TCR beta CDR3 regions. Following a first-round RT-PCR that used HTBI primers, a second-round multiplex PCR was carried out. TCRdb reanalysed the multiplex PCR reads using MiXCR and keeps one entry per CDR3 protein. In the table there are fewer than 250,000 distinct CDR3 sequences, over 25% of which are singletons. This clonotype was seen once. The antigen is unknown. All donors with ophthalmopathy were recorded as having moderate-to-severe activity, CAS ≥3, NOSPECS ≥4 and a duration under 3 months. Diagnosis used clinical symptoms, serum thyroxine, TRAb, thyroid ultrasound and orbital computed tomography.

The V and J genes are TRBV7-2 and TRBJ2-5; a weak D match, TRBD2 (5 bases). Sample: peripheral blood. The source is a man aged 45 to 65 with Graves' ophthalmopathy. CDR3 coding DNA: TGTGCCAGCAGCCAAGTCGAGGGAGCGGAGACCCAGTACTTC. It specifies CASSQVEGAETQYF.